Shown below are 7 T cell receptor beta chains from a single sample sequenced in a study of control samples from healthy donors and cancer patients. Repertoires were generated with immunoSEQ multiplex PCR, while TCRdb's copy carries only in-frame clones and drops some. The sample has some 140,000 clones, over 90% seen once. The source material was PBMCs. Every receptor here comes from a man in his 60s with colorectal cancer.

This sequence joins TRBV19 and TRBJ2-5; D possibly matches TRBD1 or TRBD2 (5 bases each). This CDR3 region has 14 residues. Trimming cost V 6 bases and J 2 bases, with 13 bases left between them. CDR1 is LNHDA and CDR2 is SQIVND in the germline V gene (reference sequence). In nucleotides, the CDR3 is TGTGCCAGTAGCTCCTCCTGGGGGCAAGAGACCCAGTACTTC. It is translated as CASSSSWGQETQYF.

The V gene is TRBV25-1, the J gene TRBJ2-7, with D possibly TRBD1 on 6 matching bases. Per the germline V gene, CDR1 is MGHDK and CDR2 is SYGVNS. V lost 9 bases and J lost 2, with 14 bases in between. The CDR3 covers 13 residues. The CDR3 here is CARRTGQTYEQYF. CDR3 coding DNA: TGTGCCAGAAGAACGGGACAAACCTACGAGCAGTACTTC.

The chain has TRBV25-1 and TRBJ1-1; D perhaps matches TRBD1 (6 bases). V dropped 3 bases and J dropped 0 bases, with 17 bases sitting between them. This CDR3 is built from 17 residues. Germline V gene lookup returns CDR1 MGHDK and CDR2 SYGVNS. CDR3 region: CASSETGLGWVNTEAFF. DNA of the CDR3: TGTGCCAGCAGTGAGACAGGATTGGGGTGGGTGAACACTGAAGCTTTCTTT.

V gene TRBV19 combines with J gene TRBJ1-5; D is possibly TRBD1 (6 bases). The V end was cut by 5 bases, the J end by 4 bases, with 12 bases between. Germline CDR1 LNHDA, CDR2 SQIVND (reference sequence). CDR3 length: 14 residues. This chain's CDR3 is CASSSRTGNQPQHF. The CDR3 region has the DNA TGTGCCAGTAGTTCACGTACAGGGAATCAGCCCCAGCATTTT.

In regard to this clone: This CDR3 is also generated by other DNA sequences in the sample. J is TRBJ1-1 and V is TRBV5-6; 7 nucleotides align to TRBD1. Germline V gene lookup returns CDR1 SGHDT and CDR2 YYEEEE. The CDR3 spans 14 residues. The V and J ends lost 4 bases and 1 base, in that order; junction bases with no gene match: 4. Written as DNA, the CDR3 is TGTGCCAGCAGCCTGAGGGGGCCGAACACTGAAGCTTTCTTT. Protein product: CASSLRGPNTEAFF.

The V call is TRBV21-1, the J call TRBJ1-5; TRBD1 is taken as the D call from the table, unchecked against the DNA. TRBV21-1 is a pseudogene locus. The CDR3 is made up of 13 amino acids. The CDR3 here is CASSKDRVQPQHF. As DNA, the CDR3 is TGTGCCAGCAGCAAAGACAGGGTTCAGCCCCAGCATTTT.

This clone was detected once. V gene TRBV7-9 combines with J gene TRBJ1-1; TRBD1 might be the D (6 bases). CDR3 length equals 15 residues. V lost 5 bases and J 3 bases, leaving 16 bases between the germline ends. Germline CDR1 is SEHNR and CDR2 is FQNEAQ (reference sequence). The CDR3 region is CASSGGRQEDTEAFF. In DNA form, the CDR3 reads TGTGCCAGCAGCGGGGGGAGACAGGAGGACACTGAAGCTTTCTTT.